The sample holds one count of the clone carrying this T cell receptor (beta chain). Assay used: immunoSEQ multiplex PCR; TCRdb lists only in-frame clones, some missing. The sample includes around 59,000 clones, around 90% of them seen just once. These data belong to a study of blood T cell repertoires in COVID-19. The CDR3 consists of 15 residues. The J segment lost 5 bases and the V segment lost 7 bases, leaving 8 bases of the junction unmatched. Per germline, CDR1 LGHNT and CDR2 FRNRAP. The chain is built from TRBV12-5 and TRBJ1-5, with 10 bases matching TRBD1. The receptor was isolated from a man aged 55 to 69 with acute or convalescent COVID-19. Sequenced: peripheral blood. The DNA for the CDR3 is TGTGCTAGTGCCCAGGGACAGGGGAATCATCAGCCCCAGCATTTT. This codes for CASAQGQGNHQPQHF.